Listed below are T cell receptor beta chains from one sample, sequenced in a study of blood T cell repertoires in COVID-19. Clones were read by immunoSEQ multiplex PCR, and TCRdb kept only the in-frame ones, dropping some. The sample shows roughly 29,000 clones, approximately 79% of them seen only once. The sequenced sample consisted of peripheral blood. Every receptor here comes from a boy between 2 and 15 years old with active or convalescent COVID-19. Both conserved end residues are part of each CDR3. The D gene is left open where the match is weak.

NA	TRBV30	TRBJ2-3	14	CAWSVVGGADTQYF
NA	TRBV7-6	TRBJ2-7	13	CASSLGHFYEQYF
NA	TRBV20-1	TRBJ1-3	14	CSASTGHYGNTIYF
NA	TRBV27	TRBJ2-5	14	CASSRGVYQETQYF
TRBD1	TRBV11-2	TRBJ1-6	16	CASSLGGQGQNSPLHF
TRBD2	TRBV5-4	TRBJ2-3	16	CASSLASGASTDTQYF
NA	TRBV5-1	TRBJ2-5	15	CASSLGPREQETQYF
NA	TRBV5-1	TRBJ2-3	13	CASSEQGIDTQYF
NA	TRBV28	TRBJ1-2	13	CASTRAAFRGYTF
NA	TRBV19	TRBJ1-5	15	CASSPTGYSNQPQHF
NA	TRBV5-4	TRBJ1-2	14	CASSHGQLLYGYTF
TRBD2	TRBV6-5	TRBJ2-1	16	CASSYGGGRAPDEQFF
NA	TRBV28	TRBJ2-1	15	CASSFPDLSYNEQFF
NA	TRBV7-9	TRBJ1-2	14	CASTKERTFYGYTF
NA	TRBV5-6	TRBJ2-3	13	CASSFLPTPAQYF
NA	TRBV4-2	TRBJ2-2	16	CASSPFPTPNTGELFF
NA	TRBV7-8	TRBJ1-6	18	CASSPSLRGSSYNSPLHF
TRBD1	TRBV2	TRBJ2-7	14	CASLRDRTRTKQYF
NA	TRBV20-1	TRBJ1-1	11	CSAPGETEAFF
NA	TRBV11-2	TRBJ1-4	15	CASSFFRGTDEKLFF
NA	TRBV5-4	TRBJ2-4	15	CASSLERFPEDIQYF
TRBD1	TRBV5-6	TRBJ1-6	15	CASSLEDRGTAPLHF
TRBD1	TRBV25-1	TRBJ1-3	11	CASRGTNTIYF
NA	TRBV6-5	TRBJ1-2	14	CASSYSGGMGGYTF
NA	TRBV7-9	TRBJ1-6	11	CASSLSTPLHF
NA	TRBV20-1	TRBJ1-5	15	CSASRVNRGNQPQHF
NA	TRBV29-1	TRBJ2-7	11	CSVRPGPEQYF
NA	TRBV19	TRBJ2-3	15	CASTGRDIKGDTQYF
TRBD2	TRBV3-1/TRBV3-2	TRBJ2-3	12	CASGRVTDTQYF
NA	TRBV27	TRBJ2-7	15	CASSRLGGNSYEQYF
NA	TRBV29-1	TRBJ2-5	17	CSVEDAPGYTTGETQYF
NA	TRBV10-2	TRBJ1-2	18	CASSLPSNREGYTRGYTF
NA	TRBV28	TRBJ1-6	13	CASSLVTASPLHF
NA	TRBV20-1	TRBJ1-2	12	CSASGQKYGYTF
NA	TRBV28	TRBJ2-6	16	CASSLEASSGANVLTF
TRBD1	TRBV27	TRBJ2-5	13	CASSKGQGETQYF
NA	TRBV12-5	TRBJ1-1	15	CASGPNGGMNTEAFF
NA	TRBV5-1	TRBJ2-3	16	CASSLSTRGSTDTQYF
TRBD2	TRBV4-1	TRBJ2-7	16	CASSREGLAGEGEQYF
NA	TRBV6-5	TRBJ1-5	15	CASSSGGGSNQPQHF
TRBD1	TRBV7-7	TRBJ1-1	13	CASSLDRDTEAFF
TRBD2	TRBV11-2	TRBJ2-4	14	CASSPGLASNIQYF
NA	TRBV27	TRBJ2-1	12	CASTGRPDEQFF
NA	TRBV19	TRBJ1-2	12	CASQGRDYGYTF
NA	TRBV7-6	TRBJ2-1	15	CASSFSTSSYNEQFF
NA	TRBV7-2	TRBJ2-7	12	CASSFKSYEQYF
NA	TRBV18	TRBJ2-2	11	CASRRAGELFF
TRBD1	TRBV2	TRBJ1-2	14	CASSAQGGGYGYTF
TRBD2	TRBV20-1	TRBJ2-3	15	CSASSGSRVTDTQYF
TRBD2	TRBV19	TRBJ2-7	15	CASSAPGTRTYEQYF
NA	TRBV10-3	TRBJ2-7	12	CAISPGSYEQYF
NA	TRBV6-5	TRBJ2-7	14	CASSSPGLTYEQYF
TRBD1	TRBV29-1	TRBJ2-6	18	CSVETGQHSRSGANVLTF
NA	TRBV2	TRBJ1-5	13	CASSDQGNQPQHF
NA	TRBV11-1	TRBJ2-3	11	CASSVGRTQYF